What follows is one TCR beta chain and its context. The junction does not match germline at one end; this may be a read error. Random hexamers served to reverse transcribe roughly 0.5 to 1 ug RNA. Amplification of TCR beta CDR3 across 54 Vbeta and 13 Jbeta was performed with immunoSEQ multiplex PCR. MiXCR, applied by TCRdb to the immunoSEQ multiplex PCR reads, yields one record per CDR3 protein. This table has nearly 70,000 distinct CDR3 sequences, approximately 95% appearing once. The CD8+ and CD4+ T cells were negatively isolated, with the TEMRA cells enriched by FACS. This specimen belongs to a study of CD8 T cells in Susac syndrome. This CDR3 is 15 amino acids long. Germline CDR1 PRHDT, CDR2 FYEKMQ (reference sequence).

The sequence was obtained from a human donor in good health. The chain links TRBV13 to TRBJ2-2; 8 positions agree with TRBD2. Sequenced: CD8+ T cells from PBMCs. The CDR3: CASSFSGENTRELFF. DNA for the CDR3: TGTGCCAGCAGTTTTAGCGGGGAGAACACCAGGGAGCTGTTTTTT. Full variable domain (outside the CDR3, taken from reference TRBV13 and TRBJ2-2): AAGVIQSPRHLIKEKRETATLKCYPIPRHDTVYWYQQGPGQDPQFLISFYEKMQSDKGSIPDRFSAQQFSDYHSELNMSSLELGDSALYFCASSFSGENTRELFFGEGSRLTVL.